Below, 27 T cell receptor beta chains from the same sample are listed, as sequenced in a study of cytomegalovirus exposure and HLA in healthy donors. The PCR ran on 60 Vbeta and 13 Jbeta primers. Generated by immunoSEQ multiplex PCR, the TCRdb table keeps only in-frame clones and is missing some. The sample records roughly 140,000 clones, over 80% being singletons. The sequenced sample was PBMCs. These receptor sequences come from a male donor in good health and CMV-seronegative.

This clone has more than one count but fewer than ten. V and J are TRBV7-6 and TRBJ2-5; TRBD2 is a possible D gene (6 bases). Per germline, CDR1 SGHVS and CDR2 FNYEAQ. The CDR3 is made up of 13 amino acids. With 2 bases removed from V and 4 bases from J, the gap between germline ends came to 8 bases. As DNA, the CDR3 is TGTGCCAGCAGCTTAATGGGGGGAGAGACCCAGTACTTC. Its protein is CASSLMGGETQYF.

This clone was seen a single time. This rearrangement joins TRBV5-1 to TRBJ1-3; 7 nucleotides line up with TRBD1. Germline CDR1 SGHRS, CDR2 YFSETQ. Trimming removed 3 bases from V and 0 bases from J; junction bases left unmatched: 6. The CDR3 has 16 residues. CDR3 in DNA: TGCGCCAGCAGCTCTACGACAGGGAGCTCTGGAAACACCATATATTTT. This sequence encodes CASSSTTGSSGNTIYF.

The chain recombines TRBV27 with TRBJ2-1, with 7 bases identical to TRBD2. From germline, CDR1 is MNHEY and CDR2 SMNVEV (reference sequence). This CDR3 is built from 20 residues. J was trimmed by 5 bases and V by 6 bases; bases with no gene match: 25. CDR3 coding DNA: TGTGCCAGCAGCATATTAGGGCCCGGGAGGAGGGAGATCAGGGACAATGAGCAGTTCTTC. The encoded protein is CASSILGPGRREIRDNEQFF.

The chain is built from TRBV27 and TRBJ1-5, with 9 bases identical to TRBD1. The CDR3 sequence is 15 residues long. CDR1 MNHEY and CDR2 SMNVEV come from the germline V gene (reference sequence). The ends lost 4 bases at V and 4 bases at J; junction bases unmatched: 5. The CDR3 DNA is TGTGCCAGCAGTTGGACAGGGGAGGATAATCAGCCCCAGCATTTT. Protein sequence: CASSWTGEDNQPQHF.

This CDR3 is CASSAGISYGYTF. CDR3 coding DNA: TGTGCCAGCAGCGCGGGTATTAGCTATGGCTACACCTTC. The chain links TRBV11-1 to TRBJ1-2, with no clear D. CDR3 length: 13 residues. V gave up 5 bases and J gave up 4 bases, with 11 bases separating them. Germline V lookup: CDR1 SGHAT, CDR2 FQDESV (reference sequence). The full variable domain, its missing parts supplied by reference TRBV11-1 and TRBJ1-2, is EAEVAQSPRYKITEKSQAVAFWCDPISGHATLYWYRQILGQGPELLVQFQDESVVDDSQLPKDRFSAERLKGVDSTLKIQPAELGDSAMYLCASSAGISYGYTFGSGTRLTVV.

The V gene is TRBV19, the J gene TRBJ2-7, with TRBD1 as a possible D gene (6 bases). Germline CDR1 LNHDA, CDR2 SQIVND (reference sequence). Trimming took 6 bases from V and 5 from J, leaving 23 bases between them. The CDR3 is 16 residues long. The CDR3 loop reads CASRVGHTTIQDEQYF. As DNA, the CDR3 is TGTGCCAGTAGGGTGGGACATACTACCATACAGGACGAGCAGTACTTC.

The sample holds one count of this clone. The chain is built from TRBV28 and TRBJ2-3, with D perhaps matching TRBD1 (5 bases). There are 16 residues in the CDR3. Germline loops: CDR1 MDHEN, CDR2 SYDVKM. V lost 4 bases, J lost 1 base, and 15 bases lay in between. The CDR3 here is CASSSIRRQRTDTQYF. The CDR3 coding sequence is TGTGCCAGCAGTTCAATACGCAGACAGCGCACAGATACGCAGTATTTT.

The chain employs TRBV6-1 and TRBJ2-7, with TRBD1 matching 9 bases. With V trimmed by 2 bases and J by 0 bases, 14 bases remained unmatched. The CDR3 sequence is 19 residues long. Per the germline V gene, CDR1 is MNHNS and CDR2 is SASEGT. For the CDR3, the DNA is TGTGCCAGCAGTGAAAAAAGCCTCACCGGGACAGGGCACTCCTACGAGCAGTACTTC. Its translation: CASSEKSLTGTGHSYEQYF.

This clone turned up a few times. The V and J genes are TRBV6-1 and TRBJ1-5; D possibly corresponds to TRBD1 (5 bases). The CDR3 has 12 amino acids. Trimming took off 2 bases at V and 14 bases at J, with 13 bases between the two ends. Germline V gene lookup returns CDR1 MNHNS and CDR2 SASEGT. The CDR3 loop is CASSELRVLKHF. The CDR3 DNA reads TGTGCCAGCAGTGAACTCAGGGTCCTAAAGCATTTT.

The V call is TRBV20-1, the J call TRBJ1-2, with D unresolved. The V gene lost 3 bases and the J gene lost 6 bases, with 8 bases spanning the gap. This CDR3 spans 11 amino acids. Germline V gene data show CDR1 as DFQATT and CDR2 as SNEGSKA (reference sequence). This chain's CDR3 is CSARAGNGYTF. The CDR3 nucleotides are TGCAGTGCTAGGGCGGGAAATGGCTACACCTTC.

This sequence joins TRBV5-1 and TRBJ1-1; no reliable D call. CDR3 length equals 13 residues. CDR1 is SGHRS and CDR2 is YFSETQ in the germline V gene. V lost 1 base and J lost 0, with 4 bases in between. CDR3 DNA: TGCGCCAGCAGCTTGAATATGAACACTGAAGCTTTCTTT. Its protein is CASSLNMNTEAFF. Full variable domain (missing parts from reference TRBV5-1 and TRBJ1-1): KAGVTQTPRYLIKTRGQQVTLSCSPISGHRSVSWYQQTPGQGLQFLFEYFSETQRNKGNFPGRFSGRQFSNSRSEMNVSTLELGDSALYLCASSLNMNTEAFFGQGTRLTVV.

The chain couples TRBV28 to TRBJ2-3, with 7 bases matching TRBD2. Trimming cost V 2 bases and J 13 bases; bases outside gene matches: 12. The CDR3 runs 14 residues. Germline V gives CDR1 MDHEN, CDR2 SYDVKM. CDR3 residues: CASSLASGGRVEYF. Here the CDR3 DNA reads TGTGCCAGCAGTTTAGCTTCGGGAGGCAGGGTAGAGTATTTT.

The genes are TRBV10-2 and TRBJ2-1; 8 bases map to TRBD2. This CDR3 has 16 amino acids. Germline V lookup: CDR1 WSHSY, CDR2 SAAADI. V shed 0 bases, J shed 10 bases, and the junction held 11 bases outside the gene matches. CDR3 sequence reads: CASSESPTSVYLEQFF. In DNA, the CDR3 is TGCGCCAGCAGTGAGTCTCCGACTAGCGTTTATCTGGAGCAGTTCTTC.

The chain combines TRBV28 with TRBJ2-1; D gene ambiguous. V was pared by 7 bases and J by 5 bases, with 12 bases between. Germline values: CDR1 MDHEN, CDR2 SYDVKM. The CDR3 contains 13 residues. Written as DNA, the CDR3 is TGTGCCAGCACCGTTAACGCGGACAATGAGCAGTTCTTC. It codes for CASTVNADNEQFF.

The chain employs TRBV7-3 and TRBJ2-3; 7 positions agree with TRBD2. J gave up 5 bases and V 2 bases, and 4 bases lay outside the gene matches. The germline V gene has CDR1 SGHTA and CDR2 FQGTGA. The CDR3 spans 14 residues. The CDR3 DNA is TGTGCCAGCAGCTTACGTCCTAGCGGAGATACGCAGTATTTT. This sequence encodes CASSLRPSGDTQYF.

V is TRBV11-2 and J is TRBJ2-5; 7 bases line up with TRBD2. In germline, CDR1 is SGHAT, CDR2 FQNNGV. This CDR3 has 17 residues. The J segment lost 4 bases and the V segment lost 2 bases, leaving 13 bases of the junction unmatched. The DNA for the CDR3 is TGTGCCAGCAGCTTAATACGGGGAGGGGACGGGCGAGAGACCCAGTACTTC. Translated: CASSLIRGGDGRETQYF. Based on the CDR3 plus reference TRBV11-2 and TRBJ2-5, the full variable domain is EAGVAQSPRYKIIEKRQSVAFWCNPISGHATLYWYQQILGQGPKLLIQFQNNGVVDDSQLPKDRFSAERLKGVDSTLKIQPAKLEDSAVYLCASSLIRGGDGRETQYFGPGTRLLVL.

The rearrangement links TRBV18 to TRBJ1-2, with 7 nucleotides matching TRBD1. The CDR3 runs to 18 residues. Per germline, CDR1 KGHSH and CDR2 LQKENI. V lost 2 bases to trimming and J lost 1 base; unmatched junction nucleotides: 13. This CDR3 reads CASSPSRDRVAFNYGYTF. In nucleotides, the CDR3 is TGTGCCAGCTCACCAAGCAGAGACAGGGTAGCCTTTAACTATGGCTACACCTTC.

The gene calls are TRBV5-8 and TRBJ2-3; D might be TRBD1 (5 bases). The DNA end lines up better with TRBJ1-5; the J call may be wrong. The germline V gene encodes CDR1 SGHTS and CDR2 YDEGEE. CDR3 length: 14 amino acids. This CDR3 is CASSHRQPPNTQHF. As DNA, the CDR3 is TGTGCCAGCAGTCATAGACAGCCCCCAAATACGCAGCATTTT.

The rearrangement uses TRBV18 and TRBJ2-3, with D possibly matching TRBD1 (5 bases). The ends were cut back, 3 bases at V and 7 bases at J, with 17 bases in the middle. Germline CDR1 KGHSH, CDR2 LQKENI. The CDR3 runs to 15 residues. DNA for the CDR3: TGTGCCAGCTCACCGTTGGCAGGGTCCCTGCATACGCAGTATTTT. Protein: CASSPLAGSLHTQYF. The whole variable domain, remainder taken from reference TRBV18 and TRBJ2-3, is NAGVMQNPRHLVRRRGQEARLRCSPMKGHSHVYWYRQLPEEGLKFMVYLQKENIIDESGMPKERFSAEFPKEGPSILRIQQVVRGDSAAYFCASSPLAGSLHTQYFGPGTRLTVL.

This clone was seen more than once but under ten times. The CDR3 region is CASSGAGTEAFF. In DNA form, the CDR3 reads TGTGCCAGCTCCGGCGCAGGAACTGAAGCTTTCTTT. This chain joins TRBV18 and TRBJ1-1; D remains ambiguous. The V gene's germline CDR1 is KGHSH and CDR2 LQKENI. The CDR3 loop spans 12 amino acids. Trimming cost V 6 bases and J 5 bases, with 10 bases left between them.

The rearrangement joins TRBV27 to TRBJ1-3; tentative D call: TRBD1 (6 bases). Germline CDR1 and CDR2: MNHEY and SMNVEV (reference sequence). V dropped 10 bases and J dropped 0 bases, with 10 bases sitting between them. CDR3 length equals 13 residues. This CDR3 is CATGASSGNTIYF. CDR3 sequence (DNA): TGTGCCACAGGGGCTTCCTCTGGAAACACCATATATTTT.

V usage is TRBV28 and J usage is TRBJ1-1; D is unclear. Germline loops: CDR1 MDHEN, CDR2 SYDVKM. CDR3 size: 17 residues. The V end lost 6 bases, the J end lost 0 bases, and 20 bases lay between the germline ends. CDR3 sequence: CASRGMGRFNLNTEAFF. DNA for the CDR3: TGTGCCAGCAGGGGCATGGGCAGATTCAACCTGAACACTGAAGCTTTCTTT.

This clone was detected only once. This chain uses TRBV6-1 with TRBJ2-7; D perhaps matches TRBD1 (6 bases). The germline V and J ends were trimmed by 6 bases and 0 bases, with 12 bases remaining between them. The germline V gene has CDR1 MNHNS and CDR2 SASEGT. This CDR3 is 14 amino acids long. CDR3 residues: CASSLKGDSYEQYF. The CDR3 nucleotides read TGTGCCAGCAGCCTAAAGGGGGACTCCTACGAGCAGTACTTC.

The V call is TRBV30, the J call TRBJ2-1; the match to TRBD1 covers 9 bases. From germline, CDR1 is GTSNPN and CDR2 SVGIG (reference sequence). CDR3 length equals 14 residues. J lost 8 bases, V lost 2 bases, and 7 bases had no gene match. CDR3 sequence (DNA): TGTGCCTGGAGTTGGGGACAGGGAGGGTATGAGCAGTTCTTC. Translated: CAWSWGQGGYEQFF.

The J gene is TRBJ1-5, the V gene TRBV2; 9 bases are shared with TRBD1. V trimming: 6 bases; J trimming: 6 bases; junction bases outside the gene matches: 3. CDR1 is SNHLY, CDR2 FYNNEI, per germline. CDR3 size: 13 residues. CDR3: CASSGTGIQPQHF. CDR3 nucleotides: TGTGCCAGCAGCGGGACAGGGATTCAGCCCCAGCATTTT.

Here the CDR3 DNA reads TGTGCCAGCGGAAGGGGGTACCAAGAGACCCAGTACTTC. The encoded protein is CASGRGYQETQYF. The V call is TRBV7-9, the J call TRBJ2-5, with D tentatively TRBD1 (6 bases). The V gene lost 8 bases and the J gene lost 0 bases, with 10 bases spanning the gap. Germline V gives CDR1 SEHNR, CDR2 FQNEAQ (reference sequence). The CDR3 length is 13 residues.

J is TRBJ2-1 and V is TRBV19, with 9 nucleotides matching TRBD2. CDR1 is LNHDA, CDR2 SQIVND, per germline (reference sequence). Germline trimming cut 6 bases from V and 8 bases from J; bases unmatched to any gene: 5. The CDR3 loop spans 13 amino acids. As DNA, the CDR3 is TGTGCCAGTAGGGGAGCGGGGGGCTATGAGCAGTTCTTC. As protein: CASRGAGGYEQFF.